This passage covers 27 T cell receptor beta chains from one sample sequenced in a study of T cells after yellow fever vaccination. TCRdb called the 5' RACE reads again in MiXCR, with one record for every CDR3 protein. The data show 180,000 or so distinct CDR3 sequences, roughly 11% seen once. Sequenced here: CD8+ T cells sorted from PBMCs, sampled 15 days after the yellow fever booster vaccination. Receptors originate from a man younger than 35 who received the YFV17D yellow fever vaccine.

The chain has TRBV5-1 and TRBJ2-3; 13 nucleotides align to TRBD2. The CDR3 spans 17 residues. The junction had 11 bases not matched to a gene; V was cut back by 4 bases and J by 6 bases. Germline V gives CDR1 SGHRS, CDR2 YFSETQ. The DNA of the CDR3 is TGCGCCAGCAGCCCCGGGACTAGCGGGACGTTATTTGATACGCAGTATTTT. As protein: CASSPGTSGTLFDTQYF.

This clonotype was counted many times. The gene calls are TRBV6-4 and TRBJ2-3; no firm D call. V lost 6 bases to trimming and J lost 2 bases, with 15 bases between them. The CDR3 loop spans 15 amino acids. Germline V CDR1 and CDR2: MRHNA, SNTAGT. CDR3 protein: CASSHRAGATDTQYF. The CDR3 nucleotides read TGTGCCAGCAGCCATAGAGCCGGTGCCACAGATACGCAGTATTTT.

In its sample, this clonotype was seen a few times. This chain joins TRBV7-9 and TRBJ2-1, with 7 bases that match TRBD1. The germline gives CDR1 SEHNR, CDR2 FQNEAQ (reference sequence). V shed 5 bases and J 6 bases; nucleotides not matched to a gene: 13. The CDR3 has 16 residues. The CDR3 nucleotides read TGTGCCAGCAGCCCTGCGAAGGGGGCCTCTCGCAATGAGCAGTTCTTC. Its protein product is CASSPAKGASRNEQFF.

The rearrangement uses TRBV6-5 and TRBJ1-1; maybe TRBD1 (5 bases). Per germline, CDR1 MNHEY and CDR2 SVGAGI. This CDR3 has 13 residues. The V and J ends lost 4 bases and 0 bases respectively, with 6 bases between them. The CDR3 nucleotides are TGTGCCAGCAGTTGGGGGTTGAACACTGAAGCTTTCTTT. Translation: CASSWGLNTEAFF.

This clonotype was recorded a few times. CDR3 amino acids: CASSFSDSPLHF. DNA of the CDR3: TGTGCCAGCAGCTTTTCCGATTCACCCCTCCACTTT. The rearrangement uses TRBV5-5 and TRBJ1-6; D is uncertain. This CDR3 has 12 amino acids. CDR1 SGHKS and CDR2 YYEKEE come from the germline V gene (reference sequence). V was pared by 2 bases and J by 8 bases, with 5 bases between. The full variable domain, completed using reference TRBV5-5 and TRBJ1-6, is DAGVTQSPTHLIKTRGQQVTLRCSPISGHKSVSWYQQVLGQGPQFIFQYYEKEERGRGNFPDRFSARQFPNYSSELNVNALLLGDSALYLCASSFSDSPLHFGNGTRLTVT.

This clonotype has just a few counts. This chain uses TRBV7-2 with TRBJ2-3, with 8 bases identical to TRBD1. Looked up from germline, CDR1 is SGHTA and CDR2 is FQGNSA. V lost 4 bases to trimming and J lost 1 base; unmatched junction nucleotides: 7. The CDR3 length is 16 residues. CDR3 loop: CASSWTGPEGTDTQYF. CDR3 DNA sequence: TGTGCCAGCAGCTGGACAGGGCCAGAAGGCACAGATACGCAGTATTTT.

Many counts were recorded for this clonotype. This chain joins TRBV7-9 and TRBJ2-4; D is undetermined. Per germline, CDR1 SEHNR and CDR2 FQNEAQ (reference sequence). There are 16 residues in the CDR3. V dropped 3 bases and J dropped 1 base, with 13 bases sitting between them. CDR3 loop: CASSFEPLGAKNIQYF. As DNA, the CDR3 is TGTGCCAGCAGCTTCGAACCTTTGGGGGCCAAAAACATTCAGTACTTC.

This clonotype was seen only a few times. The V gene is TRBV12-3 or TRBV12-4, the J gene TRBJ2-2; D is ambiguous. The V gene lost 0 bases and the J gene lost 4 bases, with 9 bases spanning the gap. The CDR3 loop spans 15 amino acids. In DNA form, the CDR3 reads TGTGCCAGCAGTTTAGCTTGGCAGAGCACCGGGGAGCTGTTTTTT. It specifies CASSLAWQSTGELFF.

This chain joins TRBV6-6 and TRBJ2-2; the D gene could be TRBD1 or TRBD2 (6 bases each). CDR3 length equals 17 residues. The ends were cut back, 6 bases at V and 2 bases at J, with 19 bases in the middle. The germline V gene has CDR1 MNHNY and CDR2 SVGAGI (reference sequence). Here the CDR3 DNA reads TGTGCCAGCAGCTCCGTCCGAGGGGGGTATAACACCGGGGAGCTGTTTTTT. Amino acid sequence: CASSSVRGGYNTGELFF.

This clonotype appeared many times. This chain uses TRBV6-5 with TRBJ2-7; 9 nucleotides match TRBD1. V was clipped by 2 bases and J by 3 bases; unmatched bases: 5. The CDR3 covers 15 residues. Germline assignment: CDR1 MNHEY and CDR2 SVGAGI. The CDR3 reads CASSYGTGPFYEQYV. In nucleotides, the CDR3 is TGTGCCAGCAGTTACGGGACAGGGCCCTTCTACGAGCAGTACGTC.

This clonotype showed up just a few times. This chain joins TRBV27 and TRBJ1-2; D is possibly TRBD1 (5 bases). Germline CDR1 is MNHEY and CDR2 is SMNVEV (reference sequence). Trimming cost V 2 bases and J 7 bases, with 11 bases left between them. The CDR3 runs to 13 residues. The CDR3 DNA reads TGTGCCAGCAGTTTAATGGGGGTTGGTGGCTACACCTTC. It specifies CASSLMGVGGYTF.

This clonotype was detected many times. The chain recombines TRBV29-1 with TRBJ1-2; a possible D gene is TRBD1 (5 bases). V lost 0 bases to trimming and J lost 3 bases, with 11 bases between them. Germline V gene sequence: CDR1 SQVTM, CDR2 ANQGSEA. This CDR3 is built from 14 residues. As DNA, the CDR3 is TGCAGCGTTGAAGATCCCCGGGACTACTATGGCTACACCTTC. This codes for CSVEDPRDYYGYTF.

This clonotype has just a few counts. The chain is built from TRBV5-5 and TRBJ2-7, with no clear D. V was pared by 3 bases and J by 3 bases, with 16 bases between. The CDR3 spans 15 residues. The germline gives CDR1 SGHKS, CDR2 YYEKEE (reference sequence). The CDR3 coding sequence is TGTGCCAGCAGCTCAGACCTCGGAACCTACTACGAGCAGTACGTC. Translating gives CASSSDLGTYYEQYV.

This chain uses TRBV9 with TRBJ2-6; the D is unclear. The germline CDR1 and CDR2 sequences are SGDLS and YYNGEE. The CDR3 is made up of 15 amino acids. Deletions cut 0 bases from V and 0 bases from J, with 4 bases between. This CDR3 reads CASSVASSGANVLTF. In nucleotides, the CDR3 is TGTGCCAGCAGCGTAGCAAGCTCTGGGGCCAACGTCCTGACTTTC.

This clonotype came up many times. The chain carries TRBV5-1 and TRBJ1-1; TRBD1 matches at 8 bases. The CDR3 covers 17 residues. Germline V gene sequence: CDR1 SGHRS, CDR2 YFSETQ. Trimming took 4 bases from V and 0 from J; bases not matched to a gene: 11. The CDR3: CASSTRDRTQMNTEAFF. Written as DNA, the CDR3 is TGCGCCAGCAGCACACGGGACAGGACGCAAATGAACACTGAAGCTTTCTTT.

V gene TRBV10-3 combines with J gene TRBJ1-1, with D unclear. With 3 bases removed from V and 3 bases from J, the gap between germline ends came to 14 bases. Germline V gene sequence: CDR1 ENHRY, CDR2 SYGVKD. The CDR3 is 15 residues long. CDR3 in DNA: TGTGCCATCAGTGATCTCCCCCGGGTCGACACTGAAGCTTTCTTT. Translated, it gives CAISDLPRVDTEAFF.

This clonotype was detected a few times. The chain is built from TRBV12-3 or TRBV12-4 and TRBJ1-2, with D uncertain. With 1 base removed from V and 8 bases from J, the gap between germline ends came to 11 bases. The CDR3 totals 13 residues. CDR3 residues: CASSLVGPDGYTF. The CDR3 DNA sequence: TGTGCCAGCAGTTTAGTCGGGCCGGACGGCTACACCTTC.

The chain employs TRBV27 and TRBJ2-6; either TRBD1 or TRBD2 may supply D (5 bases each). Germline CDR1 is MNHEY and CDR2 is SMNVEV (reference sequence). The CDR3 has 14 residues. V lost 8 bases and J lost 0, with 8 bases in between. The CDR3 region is CASGGFSGANVLTF. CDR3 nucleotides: TGTGCCAGCGGGGGTTTCTCTGGGGCCAACGTCCTGACTTTC.

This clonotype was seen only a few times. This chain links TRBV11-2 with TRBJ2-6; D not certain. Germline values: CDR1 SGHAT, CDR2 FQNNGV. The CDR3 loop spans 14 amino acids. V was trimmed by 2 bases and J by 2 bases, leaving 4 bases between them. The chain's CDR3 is CASSLPAGANVLTF. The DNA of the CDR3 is TGTGCCAGCAGCTTACCGGCTGGGGCCAACGTCCTGACTTTC.

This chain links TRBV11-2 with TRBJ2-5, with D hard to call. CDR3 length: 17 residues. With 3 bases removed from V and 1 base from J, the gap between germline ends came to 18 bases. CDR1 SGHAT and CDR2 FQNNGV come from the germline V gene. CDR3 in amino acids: CASSFSGSTGPQETQYF. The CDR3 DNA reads TGTGCCAGCAGCTTTTCGGGCAGCACCGGGCCCCAAGAGACCCAGTACTTC.

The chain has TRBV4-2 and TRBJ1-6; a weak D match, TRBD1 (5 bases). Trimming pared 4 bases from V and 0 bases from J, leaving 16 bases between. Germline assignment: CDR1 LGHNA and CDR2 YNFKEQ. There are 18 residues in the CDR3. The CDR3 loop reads CASSRGAVGSSYNSPLHF. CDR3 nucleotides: TGTGCCAGCAGCCGAGGGGCAGTCGGGAGCTCCTATAATTCACCCCTCCACTTT.

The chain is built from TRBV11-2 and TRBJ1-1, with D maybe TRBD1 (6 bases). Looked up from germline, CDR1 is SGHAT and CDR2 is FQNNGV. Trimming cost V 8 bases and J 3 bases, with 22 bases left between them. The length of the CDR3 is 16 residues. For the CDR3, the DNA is TGTGCCAGCCCCTCTAGGAGGGGGGATCGGGACACTGAAGCTTTCTTT. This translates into CASPSRRGDRDTEAFF.

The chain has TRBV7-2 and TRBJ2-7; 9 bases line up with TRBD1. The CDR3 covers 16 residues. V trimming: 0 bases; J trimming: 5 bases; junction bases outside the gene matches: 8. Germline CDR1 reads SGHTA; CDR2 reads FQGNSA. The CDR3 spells CASSLAGTGLIHEQYV. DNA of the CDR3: TGTGCCAGCAGCTTAGCCGGGACAGGGCTGATTCACGAGCAGTACGTC.

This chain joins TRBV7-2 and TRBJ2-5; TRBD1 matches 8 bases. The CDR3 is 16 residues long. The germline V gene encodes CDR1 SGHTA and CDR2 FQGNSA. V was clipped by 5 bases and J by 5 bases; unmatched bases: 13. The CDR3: CASSITSGGPQETQYF. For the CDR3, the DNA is TGTGCCAGCAGCATCACCTCAGGGGGCCCTCAGGAGACCCAGTACTTC.

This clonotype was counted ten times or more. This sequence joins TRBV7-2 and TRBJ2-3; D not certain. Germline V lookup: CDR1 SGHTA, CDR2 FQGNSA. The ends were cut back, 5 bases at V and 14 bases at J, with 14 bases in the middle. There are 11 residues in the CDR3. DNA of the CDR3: TGTGCCAGCAGCCGATATAGGGCAATGTATTTT. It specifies CASSRYRAMYF.

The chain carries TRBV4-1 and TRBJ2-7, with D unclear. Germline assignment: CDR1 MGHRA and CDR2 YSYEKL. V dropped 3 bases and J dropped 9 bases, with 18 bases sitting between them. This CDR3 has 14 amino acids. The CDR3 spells CASSQLSRRAVQYF. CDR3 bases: TGCGCCAGCAGCCAGCTGAGCAGAAGAGCTGTGCAGTACTTC.

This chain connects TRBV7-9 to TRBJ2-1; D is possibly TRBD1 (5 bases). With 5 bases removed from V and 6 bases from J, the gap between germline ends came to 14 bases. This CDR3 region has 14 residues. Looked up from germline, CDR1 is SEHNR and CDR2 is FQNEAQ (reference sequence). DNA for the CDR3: TGTGCCAGCAGCCTAAGGGCAGGGCTCAATGAGCAGTTCTTC. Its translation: CASSLRAGLNEQFF.